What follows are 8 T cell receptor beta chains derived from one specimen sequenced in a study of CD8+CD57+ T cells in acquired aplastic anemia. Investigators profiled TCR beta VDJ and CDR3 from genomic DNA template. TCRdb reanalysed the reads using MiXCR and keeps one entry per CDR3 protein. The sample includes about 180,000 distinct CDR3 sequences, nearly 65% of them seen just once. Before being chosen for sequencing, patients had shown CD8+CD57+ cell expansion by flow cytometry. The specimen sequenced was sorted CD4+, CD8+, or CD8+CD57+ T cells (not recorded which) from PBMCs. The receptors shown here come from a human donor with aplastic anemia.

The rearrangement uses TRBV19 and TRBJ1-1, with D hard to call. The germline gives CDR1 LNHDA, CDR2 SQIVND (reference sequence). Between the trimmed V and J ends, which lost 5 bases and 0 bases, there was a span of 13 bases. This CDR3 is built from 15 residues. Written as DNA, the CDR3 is TGTGCCAGTAGTTTCCGACACGACATGAACACTGAAGCTTTCTTT. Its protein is CASSFRHDMNTEAFF.

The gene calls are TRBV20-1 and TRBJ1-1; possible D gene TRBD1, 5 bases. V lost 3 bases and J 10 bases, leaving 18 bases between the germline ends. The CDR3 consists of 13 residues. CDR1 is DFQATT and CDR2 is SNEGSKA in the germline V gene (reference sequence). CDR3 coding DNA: TGCAGTGCTAGCAACCTTGGGGGTGGTGGAGCTTTCTTT. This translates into CSASNLGGGGAFF.

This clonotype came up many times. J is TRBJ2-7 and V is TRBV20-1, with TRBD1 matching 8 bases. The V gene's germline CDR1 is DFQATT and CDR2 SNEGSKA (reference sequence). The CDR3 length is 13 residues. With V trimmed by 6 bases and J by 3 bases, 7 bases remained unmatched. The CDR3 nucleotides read TGCAGTGCCATAGGAGACAGGGGCTACGAGCAGTACTTC. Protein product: CSAIGDRGYEQYF.

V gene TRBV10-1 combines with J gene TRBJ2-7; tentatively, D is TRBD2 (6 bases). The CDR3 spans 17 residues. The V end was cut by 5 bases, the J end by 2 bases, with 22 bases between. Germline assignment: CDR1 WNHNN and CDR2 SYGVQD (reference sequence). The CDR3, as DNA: TGCGCCAGCAGTTTAGGCCGGGACCCAGGAGGGACCTACGAGCAGTACTTC. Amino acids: CASSLGRDPGGTYEQYF.

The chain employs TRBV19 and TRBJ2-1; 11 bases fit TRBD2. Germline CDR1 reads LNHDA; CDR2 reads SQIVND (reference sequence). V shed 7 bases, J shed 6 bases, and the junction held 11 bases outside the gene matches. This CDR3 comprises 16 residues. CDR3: CASTQLAGGRGNEQFF. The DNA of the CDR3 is TGTGCCAGTACTCAGTTAGCGGGAGGGCGTGGCAATGAGCAGTTCTTC.

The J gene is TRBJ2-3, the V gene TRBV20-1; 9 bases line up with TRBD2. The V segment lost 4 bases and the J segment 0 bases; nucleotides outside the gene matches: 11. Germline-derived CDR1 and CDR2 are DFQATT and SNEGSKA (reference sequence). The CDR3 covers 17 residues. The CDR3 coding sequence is TGCAGTGCTACCATCCCCCCGGGACTAGCTAGCACAGATACGCAGTATTTT. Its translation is CSATIPPGLASTDTQYF.

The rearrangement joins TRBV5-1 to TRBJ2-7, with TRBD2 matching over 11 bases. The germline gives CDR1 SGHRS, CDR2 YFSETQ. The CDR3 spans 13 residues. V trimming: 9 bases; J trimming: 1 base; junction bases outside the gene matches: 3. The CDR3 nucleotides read TGCGCCACCCGACTAGCGGGGTCCTACGAGCAGTACTTC. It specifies CATRLAGSYEQYF.

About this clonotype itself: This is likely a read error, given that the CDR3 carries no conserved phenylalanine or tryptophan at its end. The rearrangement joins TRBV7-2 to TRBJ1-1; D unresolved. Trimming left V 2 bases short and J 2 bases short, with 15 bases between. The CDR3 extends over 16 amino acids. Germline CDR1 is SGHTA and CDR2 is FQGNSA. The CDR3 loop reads CASSLYSLDGNTEAFS. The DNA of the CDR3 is TGTGCCAGCAGCTTATATTCTCTCGACGGAAACACTGAAGCTTTCTCT.